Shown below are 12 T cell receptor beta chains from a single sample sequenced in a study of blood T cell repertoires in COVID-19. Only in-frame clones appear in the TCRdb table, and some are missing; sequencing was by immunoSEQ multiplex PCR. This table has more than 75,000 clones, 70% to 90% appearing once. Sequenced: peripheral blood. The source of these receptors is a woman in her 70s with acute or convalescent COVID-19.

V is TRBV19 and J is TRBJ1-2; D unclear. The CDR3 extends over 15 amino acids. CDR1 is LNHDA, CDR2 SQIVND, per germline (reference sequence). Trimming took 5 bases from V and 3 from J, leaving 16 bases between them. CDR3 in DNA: TGTGCCAGTAGTTCTTTGGAGGCTGGGGACTATGGCTACACCTTC. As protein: CASSSLEAGDYGYTF.

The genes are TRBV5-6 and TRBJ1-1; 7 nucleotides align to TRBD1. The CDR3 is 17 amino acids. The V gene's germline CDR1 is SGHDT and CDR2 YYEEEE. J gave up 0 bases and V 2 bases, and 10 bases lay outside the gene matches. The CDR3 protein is CASSFRQGPSMNTEAFF. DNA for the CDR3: TGTGCCAGCAGCTTTCGACAGGGACCATCCATGAACACTGAAGCTTTCTTT. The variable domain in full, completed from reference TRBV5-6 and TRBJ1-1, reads DAGVTQSPTHLIKTRGQQVTLRCSPKSGHDTVSWYQQALGQGPQFIFQYYEEEERQRGNFPDRFSGHQFPNYSSELNVNALLLGDSALYLCASSFRQGPSMNTEAFFGQGTRLTVV.

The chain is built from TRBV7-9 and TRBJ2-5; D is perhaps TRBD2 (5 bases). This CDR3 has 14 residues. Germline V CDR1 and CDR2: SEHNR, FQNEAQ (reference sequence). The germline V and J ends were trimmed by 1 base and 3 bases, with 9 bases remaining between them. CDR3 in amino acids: CASSLVSSKETQYF. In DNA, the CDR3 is TGTGCCAGCAGCTTAGTCTCTAGCAAAGAGACCCAGTACTTC.

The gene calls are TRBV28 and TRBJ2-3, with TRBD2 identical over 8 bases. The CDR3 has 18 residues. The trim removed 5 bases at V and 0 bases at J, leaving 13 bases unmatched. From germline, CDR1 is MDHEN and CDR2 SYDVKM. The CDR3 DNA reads TGTGCCAGCAGTCCCCATTGGGGTAGCGGGACTAGCACAGATACGCAGTATTTT. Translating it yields CASSPHWGSGTSTDTQYF. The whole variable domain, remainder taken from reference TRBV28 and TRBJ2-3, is DVKVTQSSRYLVKRTGEKVFLECVQDMDHENMFWYRQDPGLGLRLIYFSYDVKMKEKGDIPEGYSVSREKKERFSLILESASTNQTSMYLCASSPHWGSGTSTDTQYFGPGTRLTVL.

The CDR3 sequence: CASSTGTGNEKLFF. In nucleotides, the CDR3 is TGTGCCAGTAGTACTGGGACAGGGAATGAAAAACTGTTTTTT. The chain employs TRBV19 and TRBJ1-4, with TRBD1 identical over 9 bases. This CDR3 is 14 amino acids long. Trimming removed 4 bases from V and 5 bases from J; junction bases left unmatched: 2. The V gene's germline CDR1 is LNHDA and CDR2 SQIVND (reference sequence).

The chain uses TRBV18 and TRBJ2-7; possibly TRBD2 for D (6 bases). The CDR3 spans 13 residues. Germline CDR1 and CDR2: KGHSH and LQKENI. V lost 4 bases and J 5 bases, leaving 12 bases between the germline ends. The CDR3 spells CASSLRGVHEQYV. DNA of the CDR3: TGTGCCAGCTCACTACGCGGGGTCCACGAGCAGTACGTC.

The CDR3 DNA follows: TGCGCCAGCAGCTCAGGGGACAGGATTTCCTATGGCTACACCTTC. Residues: CASSSGDRISYGYTF. This sequence joins TRBV5-1 and TRBJ1-2, with 8 bases lining up with TRBD1. Unmatched junction bases numbered 8, after V lost 3 bases and J lost 4 bases. This CDR3 has 15 amino acids. Germline V CDR1 and CDR2: SGHRS, YFSETQ. Full variable domain (remainder filled in from reference TRBV5-1 and TRBJ1-2): KAGVTQTPRYLIKTRGQQVTLSCSPISGHRSVSWYQQTPGQGLQFLFEYFSETQRNKGNFPGRFSGRQFSNSRSEMNVSTLELGDSALYLCASSSGDRISYGYTFGSGTRLTVV.

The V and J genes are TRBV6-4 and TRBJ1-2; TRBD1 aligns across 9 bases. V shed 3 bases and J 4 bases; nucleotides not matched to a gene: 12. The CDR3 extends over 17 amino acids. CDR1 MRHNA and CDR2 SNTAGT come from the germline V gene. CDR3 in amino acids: CASSEGSTGGLSYGYTF. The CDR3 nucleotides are TGTGCCAGCAGTGAAGGCTCAACAGGGGGCCTTTCCTATGGCTACACCTTC.

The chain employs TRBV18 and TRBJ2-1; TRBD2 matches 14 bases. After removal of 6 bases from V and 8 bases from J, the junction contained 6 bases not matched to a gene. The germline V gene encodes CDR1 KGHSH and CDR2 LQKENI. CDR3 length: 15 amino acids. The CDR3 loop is CASSPGLAGGYEQFF. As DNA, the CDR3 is TGTGCCAGCTCTCCAGGACTAGCGGGGGGCTATGAGCAGTTCTTC.

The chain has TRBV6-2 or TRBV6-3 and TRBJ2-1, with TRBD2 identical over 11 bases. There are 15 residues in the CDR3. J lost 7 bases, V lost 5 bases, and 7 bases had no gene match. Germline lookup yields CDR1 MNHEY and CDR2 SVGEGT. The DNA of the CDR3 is TGTGCCAGCAGTCCCACGCGACTAGCGGGGAATGAGCAGTTCTTC. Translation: CASSPTRLAGNEQFF.

The CDR3 loop is CAINGENTEAFF. The CDR3 nucleotides read TGTGCCATCAACGGGGAAAACACTGAAGCTTTCTTT. This chain joins TRBV10-3 and TRBJ1-1; no clear D. V dropped 7 bases and J dropped 2 bases, with 8 bases sitting between them. CDR1 and CDR2 (germline): ENHRY, SYGVKD. There are 12 residues in the CDR3.

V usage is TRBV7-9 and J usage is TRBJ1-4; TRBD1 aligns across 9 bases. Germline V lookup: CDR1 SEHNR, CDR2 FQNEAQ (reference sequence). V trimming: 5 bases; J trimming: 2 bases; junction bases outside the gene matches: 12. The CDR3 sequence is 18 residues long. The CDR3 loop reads CASSRPRLQGATNEKLFF. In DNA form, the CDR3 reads TGTGCCAGCAGCCGACCGCGCCTACAGGGGGCGACTAATGAAAAACTGTTTTTT.